The 27 T cell receptor beta chains presented below share a single source sample, sequenced in a study of blood T cell repertoires in COVID-19. Libraries were prepared by immunoSEQ multiplex PCR; TCRdb keeps only in-frame clonotypes and omits some of them. The sample gives 100,000 or so clones, around 87% of which show up once; approximately 10% is in the top ten. Material: peripheral blood. The source of these receptors is a woman in her twenties or thirties with acute or convalescent COVID-19.

V and J are TRBV14 and TRBJ2-7, with D perhaps TRBD2 (6 bases). V dropped 1 base and J dropped 0 bases, with 13 bases sitting between them. Germline V gene data show CDR1 as SGHDN and CDR2 as FVKESK. This CDR3 spans 16 amino acids. In nucleotides, the CDR3 is TGTGCCAGCAGCCAAGTAGGACTACGGAGCTCCTACGAGCAGTACTTC. Protein: CASSQVGLRSSYEQYF.

The chain uses TRBV27 and TRBJ1-2; no clear D gene. V gave up 5 bases and J gave up 6 bases, with 7 bases separating them. Germline loops: CDR1 MNHEY, CDR2 SMNVEV (reference sequence). The CDR3 spans 11 residues. The CDR3 coding sequence is TGTGCCAGCAGTCGAGGAAATGGCTACACCTTC. Translating gives CASSRGNGYTF.

J is TRBJ2-1 and V is TRBV7-6; the match to TRBD2 covers 8 bases. Germline V lookup: CDR1 SGHVS, CDR2 FNYEAQ. This CDR3 has 15 amino acids. J lost 7 bases, V lost 5 bases, and 10 bases had no gene match. CDR3 sequence reads: CASSPLAGPWNEQFF. DNA of the CDR3: TGTGCCAGCAGCCCCTTAGCGGGGCCGTGGAATGAGCAGTTCTTC.

This sequence joins TRBV4-1 and TRBJ1-5, with 9 bases identical to TRBD1. CDR1 is MGHRA, CDR2 YSYEKL, per germline. V dropped 0 bases and J dropped 1; count of bases not matched to a gene: 7. CDR3 length equals 18 residues. As DNA, the CDR3 is TGCGCCAGCAGCCAAGACCCTCACAGGGGGCTAAGCAATCAGCCCCAGCATTTT. As protein: CASSQDPHRGLSNQPQHF.

The V and J genes are TRBV19 and TRBJ1-5; D is perhaps TRBD1 (5 bases). Germline V gives CDR1 LNHDA, CDR2 SQIVND (reference sequence). The CDR3 extends over 15 amino acids. V shed 3 bases and J shed 2 bases, with 11 bases lying between them. In nucleotides, the CDR3 is TGTGCCAGTAGTATCGGCAGGGTGGGCAATCAGCCCCAGCATTTT. Protein product: CASSIGRVGNQPQHF.

V gene TRBV28 combines with J gene TRBJ2-7; TRBD1 aligns across 8 bases. The CDR3 spans 14 residues. Germline V gene data show CDR1 as MDHEN and CDR2 as SYDVKM. J gave up 0 bases and V 5 bases, and 3 bases lay outside the gene matches. The DNA of the CDR3 is TGTGCCAGCAGTCTGACAGGGGCCTCCTACGAGCAGTACTTC. Protein sequence: CASSLTGASYEQYF.

This chain links TRBV28 with TRBJ1-1, with 8 positions matching TRBD1. The CDR3 sequence is 15 residues long. Trimming removed 6 bases from V and 1 base from J; junction bases left unmatched: 7. Germline V gives CDR1 MDHEN, CDR2 SYDVKM. The CDR3 loop reads CASSPRQGWNTEAFF. The DNA of the CDR3 is TGTGCCAGCAGCCCCCGACAGGGGTGGAACACTGAAGCTTTCTTT.

This chain links TRBV5-4 with TRBJ2-3; 9 positions agree with TRBD1. V lost 3 bases, J lost 0 bases, and 2 bases stayed unmatched. Germline CDR1 is SGHNT and CDR2 is YYREEE (reference sequence). CDR3 length: 15 residues. CDR3 bases: TGTGCCAGCAGCTGGGGGACAGGGAGCACAGATACGCAGTATTTT. It encodes CASSWGTGSTDTQYF.

The V and J genes are TRBV12-5 and TRBJ1-1, with 7 positions matching TRBD1. The CDR3 is 15 amino acids. CDR1 and CDR2 from the germline V gene are LGHNT and FRNRAP. The trim removed 5 bases at V and 1 base at J, leaving 7 bases unmatched. CDR3 nucleotides: TGTGCTAGTGGTCTCCCGAGACAGGGGAACACTGAAGCTTTCTTT. Its translation is CASGLPRQGNTEAFF.

The V call is TRBV12-2, the J call TRBJ2-3; TRBD1 is the table's D call and was not checked against the DNA. TRBV12-2 is shown as a pseudogene. This CDR3 contains 16 residues. The chain's CDR3 is CASRLGGTGCTDTQYF. CDR3 DNA sequence: TGTGCAAGTCGCTTAGGGGGGACAGGGTGCACAGATACGCAGTATTTT.

The gene calls are TRBV24-1 and TRBJ1-6, with D unclear. CDR3 length equals 15 residues. Trimming took 3 bases from V and 10 from J, leaving 15 bases between them. Germline lookup yields CDR1 KGHDR and CDR2 SFDVKD. This CDR3 is CATSDGRKGSSPLHF. CDR3 sequence (DNA): TGTGCCACCAGTGATGGCAGGAAAGGTTCGTCACCCCTCCACTTT.

The chain uses TRBV6-5 and TRBJ1-2; 11 nucleotides align to TRBD1. V trimming: 6 bases; J trimming: 6 bases; junction bases outside the gene matches: 6. The CDR3 length is 14 residues. The germline CDR1 and CDR2 sequences are MNHEY and SVGAGI. This CDR3 is CASRTGTGGNGYTF. CDR3 nucleotides: TGTGCCAGCAGAACCGGGACAGGGGGGAATGGCTACACCTTC.

The chain carries TRBV9 and TRBJ1-2; 11 nucleotides match TRBD1. Germline V lookup: CDR1 SGDLS, CDR2 YYNGEE. J lost 6 bases, V lost 0 bases, and 4 bases had no gene match. This CDR3 is 15 amino acids long. This CDR3 is CASSVGGQGGDGYTF. The CDR3 bases are TGTGCCAGCAGCGTAGGGGGACAGGGGGGAGATGGCTACACCTTC.

V is TRBV18 and J is TRBJ1-5; TRBD1 matches 7 bases. Germline V gene sequence: CDR1 KGHSH, CDR2 LQKENI. The V gene end was trimmed by 2 bases and the J gene end by 3 bases; junction bases not matched to a gene: 7. The CDR3 length is 16 residues. The CDR3, as DNA: TGTGCCAGCTCACCAAATACACAGGGGATCAATCAGCCCCAGCATTTT. Amino acids: CASSPNTQGINQPQHF.

J is TRBJ1-2 and V is TRBV7-2; a possible D gene is TRBD1 (5 bases). The CDR3 covers 14 residues. Germline CDR1 and CDR2: SGHTA and FQGNSA. V dropped 3 bases and J dropped 1 base, with 9 bases sitting between them. CDR3 in amino acids: CASSFGGSNYGYTF. The DNA of the CDR3 is TGTGCCAGCAGCTTTGGGGGGAGTAACTATGGCTACACCTTC.

This sequence joins TRBV7-9 and TRBJ1-2; 7 nucleotides match TRBD1. The CDR3 loop spans 17 amino acids. With V trimmed by 3 bases and J by 0 bases, 10 bases remained unmatched. Germline loops: CDR1 SEHNR, CDR2 FQNEAQ (reference sequence). The CDR3 coding sequence is TGTGCCAGCAGCTTCCCGGGACAGTTCGAATCTAACTATGGCTACACCTTC. Translated, it gives CASSFPGQFESNYGYTF.

The rearrangement uses TRBV7-6 and TRBJ1-6; D gene uncertain. This CDR3 has 15 amino acids. CDR1 and CDR2 from the germline V gene are SGHVS and FNYEAQ. With 3 bases removed from V and 0 bases from J, the gap between germline ends came to 6 bases. The CDR3 region is CASSFGSSYNSPLHF. The DNA of the CDR3 is TGTGCCAGCAGCTTCGGTAGCTCCTATAATTCACCCCTCCACTTT. The complete variable domain, with remaining parts taken from reference TRBV7-6 and TRBJ1-6, reads GAGVSQSPRYKVTKRGQDVALRCDPISGHVSLYWYRQALGQGPEFLTYFNYEAQQDKSGLPNDRFSAERPEGSISTLTIQRTEQRDSAMYRCASSFGSSYNSPLHFGNGTRLTVT.

The V and J genes are TRBV6-1 and TRBJ1-6; TRBD1 matches at 8 bases. The junction had 10 bases not matched to a gene; V was cut back by 3 bases and J by 9 bases. The CDR3 length is 16 residues. Looked up from germline, CDR1 is MNHNS and CDR2 is SASEGT. CDR3: CASSDSRGPGSSPLHF. The CDR3 bases are TGTGCCAGCAGTGACAGCAGGGGGCCTGGGAGTTCACCCCTCCACTTT.

The chain is built from TRBV3-1 (or the pseudogene TRBV3-2) and TRBJ1-2; no definite D call. Trimming took 5 bases from V and 2 from J, leaving 12 bases between them. This CDR3 has 14 residues. Germline CDR1 LGHDT, CDR2 YNNKEL (reference sequence). CDR3 sequence: CASSSTTENYGYTF. The CDR3 DNA is TGTGCCAGCAGCTCAACAACAGAGAACTATGGCTACACCTTC.

The V call is TRBV27, the J call TRBJ2-7; tentatively, D is TRBD2 (5 bases). Germline V lookup: CDR1 MNHEY, CDR2 SMNVEV (reference sequence). Trimming stripped 2 bases from V and 6 bases from J, with 14 bases between. The length of the CDR3 is 14 residues. DNA of the CDR3: TGTGCCAGCAGTTTAATGGGCATTGAGGGCGAGCAGTACTTC. Encoded protein: CASSLMGIEGEQYF.

This sequence joins TRBV28 and TRBJ2-7; D is perhaps TRBD2 (7 bases). The CDR3 has 14 residues. V was cut by 8 bases and J by 3 bases, with 17 bases left in between. CDR1 MDHEN and CDR2 SYDVKM come from the germline V gene. This CDR3 is CASGLQGGDYEQYF. CDR3 DNA: TGTGCCAGCGGACTACAGGGAGGGGACTACGAGCAGTACTTC.

This chain links TRBV2 with TRBJ1-6; 7 bases map to TRBD1. Trimming took 5 bases from V and 0 from J; bases not matched to a gene: 7. The CDR3 covers 17 residues. Germline assignment: CDR1 SNHLY and CDR2 FYNNEI. CDR3 amino acids: CASSLDRASSYNSPLHF. CDR3 bases: TGTGCCAGCAGTTTAGACAGGGCTAGCTCCTATAATTCACCCCTCCACTTT.

Concerning this clone: A much larger clone is a single base away; this may be a read error. The V and J genes are TRBV7-2 and TRBJ1-1; possible D gene TRBD1, 5 bases. V dropped 3 bases and J dropped 1 base, with 6 bases sitting between them. The CDR3 contains 13 residues. Germline lookup yields CDR1 SGHTA and CDR2 FQGNSA. The CDR3 loop reads CASSFTGNTEAFF. The CDR3 DNA is TGTGCCAGCAGCTTTACAGGGAACACTGAAGCTTTCTTT.

The gene calls are TRBV7-2 and TRBJ2-7; D perhaps matches TRBD2 (6 bases). The CDR3 contains 14 residues. The germline CDR1 and CDR2 sequences are SGHTA and FQGNSA. V dropped 5 bases and J dropped 6 bases, with 17 bases sitting between them. The CDR3 here is CASSTGYGGAEQYF. CDR3 bases: TGTGCCAGCAGCACGGGCTACGGGGGAGCCGAGCAGTACTTC.

The chain uses TRBV11-1 and TRBJ2-7; the match to TRBD1 covers 8 bases. The V and J ends lost 5 bases and 3 bases, in that order; junction bases with no gene match: 3. Germline assignment: CDR1 SGHAT and CDR2 FQDESV (reference sequence). This CDR3 spans 13 amino acids. The CDR3 sequence is CASSQGTGYEQYF. In DNA, the CDR3 is TGTGCCAGCAGCCAAGGGACAGGCTACGAGCAGTACTTC.

The rearrangement joins TRBV13 to TRBJ2-1, with 9 bases matching TRBD1. This CDR3 has 14 residues. CDR1 is PRHDT, CDR2 FYEKMQ, per germline (reference sequence). V lost 4 bases, J lost 4 bases, and 2 bases stayed unmatched. CDR3 nucleotides: TGTGCCAGCAGCTCCGGGACAGGGTACAATGAGCAGTTCTTC. It encodes CASSSGTGYNEQFF.

This clone occurred once. This sequence joins TRBV7-9 and TRBJ1-2; 7 nucleotides align to TRBD1. Germline CDR1 and CDR2: SEHNR and FQNEAQ (reference sequence). This CDR3 comprises 13 residues. With V trimmed by 7 bases and J by 2 bases, 4 bases remained unmatched. The CDR3 loop reads CASTPTGNYGYTF. CDR3 DNA: TGTGCCAGCACCCCGACAGGGAACTATGGCTACACCTTC.